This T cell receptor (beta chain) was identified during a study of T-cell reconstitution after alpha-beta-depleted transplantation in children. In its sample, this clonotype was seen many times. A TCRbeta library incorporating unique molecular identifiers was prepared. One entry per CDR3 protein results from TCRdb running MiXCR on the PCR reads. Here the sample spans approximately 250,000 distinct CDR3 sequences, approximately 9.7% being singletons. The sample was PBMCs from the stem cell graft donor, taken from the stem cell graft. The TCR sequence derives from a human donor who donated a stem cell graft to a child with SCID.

The CDR3 protein is CAISTRWTSGVDNEQFF. CDR3 DNA sequence: TGTGCCATCAGTACGCGATGGACTAGCGGGGTAGACAATGAGCAGTTCTTC. The chain is built from TRBV10-3 and TRBJ2-1, with 12 bases fitting TRBD2. V shed 5 bases, J shed 5 bases, and the junction held 10 bases outside the gene matches. This CDR3 is 17 amino acids long. Germline CDR1 ENHRY, CDR2 SYGVKD.